A single sample is the source of the 10 T cell receptor beta chains below, sequenced in a study of T cell changes during pregnancy in multiple sclerosis. TCRdb's copy holds only in-frame clones and misses some; the assay was immunoSEQ multiplex PCR. The sample records approximately 45,000 clones, 80% to 95% being singletons. Sequenced here: CD4+ T cells from peripheral blood mononuclear cells, sampled in the first trimester of pregnancy. All receptors come from a female donor with multiple sclerosis, enrolled in a pregnancy study.

The V gene is TRBV2, the J gene TRBJ2-5, with 11 bases matching TRBD2. There are 16 residues in the CDR3. The germline CDR1 and CDR2 sequences are SNHLY and FYNNEI. Trimming took 6 bases from V and 5 from J; bases not matched to a gene: 11. CDR3 coding DNA: TGTGCCAGCAGACTAAGCTTTAGCGGGAGGGGCGAGACCCAGTACTTC. This translates into CASRLSFSGRGETQYF.

V gene TRBV5-8 combines with J gene TRBJ2-3; 8 positions agree with TRBD1. Germline V gives CDR1 SGHTS, CDR2 YDEGEE. V lost 0 bases and J lost 6; bases outside the gene matches: 6. The CDR3 is 15 residues long. CDR3 sequence: CASSLGQGAGDTQYF. The CDR3 region has the DNA TGTGCCAGCAGCTTGGGGCAGGGGGCTGGGGATACGCAGTATTTT.

The chain combines TRBV5-1 with TRBJ1-2; TRBD1 aligns across 9 bases. The germline V gene encodes CDR1 SGHRS and CDR2 YFSETQ. CDR3 length: 14 residues. Trimming at V came to 3 bases and at J to 2 bases, leaving 2 bases not matched to a gene. The CDR3 DNA follows: TGCGCCAGCAGCTCGGACAGGGGAAACTATGGCTACACCTTC. Amino acids: CASSSDRGNYGYTF. The full variable domain, in which reference TRBV5-1 and TRBJ1-2 provide the parts outside the CDR3, is KAGVTQTPRYLIKTRGQQVTLSCSPISGHRSVSWYQQTPGQGLQFLFEYFSETQRNKGNFPGRFSGRQFSNSRSEMNVSTLELGDSALYLCASSSDRGNYGYTFGSGTRLTVV.

The chain uses TRBV19 and TRBJ2-3; 8 bases agree with TRBD1. Trimming removed 6 bases from V and 0 bases from J; junction bases left unmatched: 5. The length of the CDR3 is 15 residues. Germline-derived CDR1 and CDR2 are LNHDA and SQIVND (reference sequence). The CDR3 sequence: CASRNTGGSTDTQYF. The CDR3 coding sequence is TGTGCCAGTAGAAACACAGGGGGGAGCACAGATACGCAGTATTTT. The full variable domain, completed using reference TRBV19 and TRBJ2-3, is DGGITQSPKYLFRKEGQNVTLSCEQNLNHDAMYWYRQDPGQGLRLIYYSQIVNDFQKGDIAEGYSVSREKKESFPLTVTSAQKNPTAFYLCASRNTGGSTDTQYFGPGTRLTVL.

The J gene is TRBJ2-3, the V gene TRBV18; 11 nucleotides agree with TRBD2. After removal of 2 bases from V and 6 bases from J, the junction contained 10 bases not matched to a gene. CDR1 is KGHSH, CDR2 LQKENI, per germline. The CDR3 sequence is 17 residues long. The CDR3 region is CASSPRLLAGVDDTQYF. The CDR3 region has the DNA TGTGCCAGCTCACCAAGGCTACTAGCGGGGGTTGACGATACGCAGTATTTT. Variable domain in full (rest from reference TRBV18 and TRBJ2-3): NAGVMQNPRHLVRRRGQEARLRCSPMKGHSHVYWYRQLPEEGLKFMVYLQKENIIDESGMPKERFSAEFPKEGPSILRIQQVVRGDSAAYFCASSPRLLAGVDDTQYFGPGTRLTVL.

This sequence joins TRBV6-5 and TRBJ1-4; 9 bases are a match to TRBD1. The CDR3 is 15 residues long. With V trimmed by 5 bases and J by 6 bases, 7 bases remained unmatched. Germline V CDR1 and CDR2: MNHEY, SVGAGI. CDR3 bases: TGTGCCAGCAGTAAATCCGGGACAGGGTATGAAAAACTGTTTTTT. Translating gives CASSKSGTGYEKLFF.

The chain recombines TRBV28 with TRBJ2-3; D gene ambiguous. Germline-derived CDR1 and CDR2 are MDHEN and SYDVKM. The CDR3 runs 12 residues. Trimming stripped 6 bases from V and 3 bases from J, with 7 bases between. The CDR3 nucleotides are TGTGCCAGCAGCCTCCTTACAGATACGCAGTATTTT. Its protein product is CASSLLTDTQYF.

The V and J genes are TRBV28 and TRBJ2-2; a possible D gene is TRBD2 (5 bases). The CDR3 has 17 residues. Germline assignment: CDR1 MDHEN and CDR2 SYDVKM. Trimming removed 5 bases at V and 4 bases at J, with 20 bases between. The CDR3 bases are TGTGCCAGCAGTGCTTCCCCGGTATTGGGAGCCACCGGGGAGCTGTTTTTT. Its translation: CASSASPVLGATGELFF.

This chain joins TRBV6-1 and TRBJ1-2; 7 bases align to TRBD1. CDR3 size: 17 residues. V was pared by 3 bases and J by 8 bases, with 18 bases of the junction left unmatched. Germline V gene data show CDR1 as MNHNS and CDR2 as SASEGT. The CDR3 DNA reads TGTGCCAGCAGTGACCAAGTTTATGCCGGGACAGATAGGGGCTACACCTTC. Translated: CASSDQVYAGTDRGYTF.

The V and J genes are TRBV7-9 and TRBJ1-2; D perhaps matches TRBD1 (6 bases). Per germline, CDR1 SEHNR and CDR2 FQNEAQ (reference sequence). CDR3 length: 14 amino acids. V lost 4 bases and J lost 6, with 15 bases in between. The CDR3 DNA sequence: TGTGCCAGCAGCTCGATGGACAGCTTAAATGGCTACACCTTC. Protein: CASSSMDSLNGYTF.